This entry concerns a single T cell receptor beta chain. Its specificity is not known. RNA extraction was followed by reverse transcription into cDNA, which acted as the sequencing template. Sequenced by immunoSEQ multiplex PCR; TCRdb stores in-frame clones only, minus some. The top ten clones hold roughly 15% of a sample with 95,000 to 100,000 clones, 50% to 60% of them seen once. This sample stems from a study of CD8+ T cells in alopecia areata. The CDR3 runs 17 residues. Looked up from germline, CDR1 is LNHNV and CDR2 is YYDKDF (reference sequence). The ends were cut back, 0 bases at V and 3 bases at J, with 16 bases in the middle. Study-wide points: Because of a solitary nonresponder, the connection of baseline CD8+ expansion to response stays uncertain. Scalp clonality and expanded CD8+ clones among the top 100 showed significant decreases with tofacitinib. Clonality exceeded that of normal scalp in lesional scalp, most notably in alopecia totalis/universalis.

Documented treatment: oral pan-JAK inhibitor, 5-10 mg twice daily. The gene calls are TRBV15 and TRBJ2-3, with D tentatively TRBD2 (7 bases). The clonotype comes from a human donor with alopecia areata. The material sequenced was CD8+ T cells sorted from blood, taken around week 55, from a patient treated with tofacitinib. The CDR3 sequence: CATSRDRGGRGTDTQYF. In DNA, the CDR3 is TGTGCCACCAGCAGAGATAGGGGGGGCCGGGGAACAGATACGCAGTATTTT.